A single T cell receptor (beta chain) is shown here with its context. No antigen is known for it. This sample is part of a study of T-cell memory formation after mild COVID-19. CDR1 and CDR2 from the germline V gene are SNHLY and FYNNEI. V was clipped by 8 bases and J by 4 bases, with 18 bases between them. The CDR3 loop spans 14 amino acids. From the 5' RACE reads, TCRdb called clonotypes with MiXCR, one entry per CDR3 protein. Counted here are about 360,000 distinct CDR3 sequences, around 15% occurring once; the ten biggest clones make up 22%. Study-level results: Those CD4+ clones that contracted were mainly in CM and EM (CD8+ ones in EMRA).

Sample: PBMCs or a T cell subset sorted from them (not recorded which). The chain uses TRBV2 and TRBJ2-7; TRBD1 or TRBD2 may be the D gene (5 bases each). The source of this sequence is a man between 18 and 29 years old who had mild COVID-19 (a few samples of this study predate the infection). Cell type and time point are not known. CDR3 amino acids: CASQQDGEVYEQYF. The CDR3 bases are TGTGCCAGCCAACAGGACGGGGAAGTATACGAGCAGTACTTC. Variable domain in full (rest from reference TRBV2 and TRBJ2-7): EPEVTQTPSHQVTQMGQEVILRCVPISNHLYFYWYRQILGQKVEFLVSFYNNEISEKSEIFDDQFSVERPDGSNFTLKIRSTKLEDSAMYFCASQQDGEVYEQYFGPGTRLTVT.